The 14 T cell receptor beta chains in this list originate from one sample, sequenced in a study of blood T cell repertoires in COVID-19. Profiled with immunoSEQ multiplex PCR; TCRdb holds only in-frame clones, not every one. The sample yields 310,000 or so clones, around nine tenths seen once. Sequencing was performed on PBMCs or T cells enriched from blood (not recorded which). These receptor sequences come from a woman between 40 and 55 years old who had recovered from COVID-19.

V and J are TRBV11-2 and TRBJ1-3; D unresolved. The CDR3 runs 14 residues. V lost 5 bases and J lost 4, with 12 bases in between. Germline loops: CDR1 SGHAT, CDR2 FQNNGV. The CDR3 sequence: CASSASRQGNTIYF. The DNA for the CDR3 is TGTGCCAGCAGCGCCTCCAGGCAGGGAAACACCATATATTTT.

The chain joins TRBV28 to TRBJ2-5, with a tentative D call TRBD1 (5 bases). V was shortened by 3 bases and J by 5 bases, with 19 bases between the two germline ends. Germline V gene sequence: CDR1 MDHEN, CDR2 SYDVKM. This CDR3 has 16 residues. The chain's CDR3 is CASSFLAAGHSETQYF. The CDR3 nucleotides are TGTGCCAGCAGTTTTTTGGCGGCTGGACACTCGGAGACCCAGTACTTC. The variable domain in full, with the rest retrieved from reference TRBV28 and TRBJ2-5, is DVKVTQSSRYLVKRTGEKVFLECVQDMDHENMFWYRQDPGLGLRLIYFSYDVKMKEKGDIPEGYSVSREKKERFSLILESASTNQTSMYLCASSFLAAGHSETQYFGPGTRLLVL.

In DNA, the CDR3 is TGTGCCATCAGCTCGACTAGCGATCTCGGTGAGCAGTTCTTC. Translated: CAISSTSDLGEQFF. V usage is TRBV10-3 and J usage is TRBJ2-1; 8 bases are a match to TRBD2. The CDR3 has 14 amino acids. With V trimmed by 6 bases and J by 9 bases, 10 bases remained unmatched. Germline CDR1 reads ENHRY; CDR2 reads SYGVKD.

The sample holds one count of this clone. V usage is TRBV28 and J usage is TRBJ2-7, with D possibly matching TRBD2 (5 bases). V lost 2 bases, J lost 2 bases, and 10 bases lay in between. Germline lookup yields CDR1 MDHEN and CDR2 SYDVKM. The CDR3 is 14 residues long. For the CDR3, the DNA is TGTGCCAGCAGTTTAGCGGGCCCGACCTACGAGCAGTACTTC. Translation gives CASSLAGPTYEQYF.

This chain joins TRBV27 and TRBJ2-2; 10 positions match TRBD2. Germline CDR1 MNHEY, CDR2 SMNVEV (reference sequence). The CDR3 has 15 amino acids. Germline trimming cut 5 bases from V and 4 bases from J; bases unmatched to any gene: 4. The CDR3, as DNA: TGTGCCAGCAGTAGCGGGAGGGCGGCCACCGGGGAGCTGTTTTTT. Translating it yields CASSSGRAATGELFF.

The CDR3 DNA reads TGTGCCAGCAGCTTCGAGTCGTGGCGGGAGACCCAGTACTTC. Translated: CASSFESWRETQYF. The gene calls are TRBV7-6 and TRBJ2-5; D call uncertain. Trimming removed 3 bases from V and 5 bases from J, with 13 bases in between. The CDR3 is 14 amino acids. CDR1 SGHVS and CDR2 FNYEAQ come from the germline V gene.

The V gene is TRBV5-1, the J gene TRBJ1-3, with 7 bases fitting TRBD1. This CDR3 region has 16 residues. V trimming: 3 bases; J trimming: 2 bases; junction bases outside the gene matches: 8. Germline V lookup: CDR1 SGHRS, CDR2 YFSETQ. The CDR3 DNA follows: TGCGCCAGCAGCTCTAGGGTTCAGGGGGCTGGAAACACCATATATTTT. As protein: CASSSRVQGAGNTIYF. Using reference TRBV5-1 and TRBJ1-3 for the parts outside the CDR3, the full variable domain is KAGVTQTPRYLIKTRGQQVTLSCSPISGHRSVSWYQQTPGQGLQFLFEYFSETQRNKGNFPGRFSGRQFSNSRSEMNVSTLELGDSALYLCASSSRVQGAGNTIYFGEGSWLTVV.

In its sample, this clone was seen a few times. The chain joins TRBV5-3 to TRBJ2-7; 13 nucleotides agree with TRBD2. TRBV5-3 is flagged as an ORF with uncertain function. The V gene end was trimmed by 1 base and the J gene end by 3 bases; junction bases not matched to a gene: 1. The CDR3 covers 15 residues. CDR3 nucleotide sequence: TGTGCCAGAAGCTTGCGACTAGCGGGAGGCTACGAGCAGTACTTC. Its translation: CARSLRLAGGYEQYF.

This clone was recorded once. The V gene is TRBV10-3, the J gene TRBJ1-1; a weak D match, TRBD1 (5 bases). The CDR3 consists of 15 residues. CDR1 is ENHRY, CDR2 SYGVKD, per germline. The V end was cut by 3 bases, the J end by 6 bases, with 17 bases between. CDR3 coding DNA: TGTGCCATCAGTGACCCGACGGGGGGATCGGCTGAAGCTTTCTTT. Its translation: CAISDPTGGSAEAFF.

The rearrangement links TRBV5-1 to TRBJ2-1; D might be TRBD2 (6 bases). Germline V gives CDR1 SGHRS, CDR2 YFSETQ. V was shortened by 8 bases and J by 7 bases, with 22 bases between the two germline ends. CDR3 length: 15 residues. CDR3 protein: CASAGGASLGNEQFF. The DNA for the CDR3 is TGCGCCAGTGCTGGAGGGGCCTCCCTTGGGAATGAGCAGTTCTTC.

This clone has a single count. The V and J genes are TRBV6-5 and TRBJ2-2, with TRBD2 identical over 10 bases. The CDR3 extends over 16 amino acids. J gave up 4 bases and V 2 bases, and 4 bases lay outside the gene matches. CDR1 and CDR2 from the germline V gene are MNHEY and SVGAGI. The CDR3 DNA reads as TGTGCCAGCAGTTACCAAGCGGGAGGGAGCACCGGGGAGCTGTTTTTT. Its translation: CASSYQAGGSTGELFF.

This clone has more than one count but fewer than ten. V usage is TRBV11-3 and J usage is TRBJ2-3; 8 positions match TRBD1. J was trimmed by 0 bases and V by 5 bases; bases with no gene match: 7. The germline gives CDR1 SGHNT, CDR2 YENEEA. CDR3 length equals 16 residues. This CDR3 reads CASSRGQGRSTDTQYF. CDR3 in DNA: TGTGCCAGCAGCCGAGGACAGGGAAGAAGCACAGATACGCAGTATTTT.

J is TRBJ2-5 and V is TRBV28, with D perhaps matching TRBD2 (5 bases). V was trimmed by 2 bases and J by 5 bases, leaving 9 bases between them. CDR1 is MDHEN, CDR2 SYDVKM, per germline. The CDR3 extends over 13 amino acids. Here the CDR3 reads CASSLVSGETQYF. For the CDR3, the DNA is TGTGCCAGCAGTTTAGTCTCGGGGGAGACCCAGTACTTC.

The V and J genes are TRBV11-1 and TRBJ2-7; D perhaps matches TRBD2 (6 bases). The CDR3 spans 13 residues. Looked up from germline, CDR1 is SGHAT and CDR2 is FQDESV (reference sequence). V was trimmed by 3 bases and J by 5 bases, leaving 11 bases between them. The CDR3 DNA reads TGTGCCAGCAGCTTGGGGGGAGTGAACGAGCAGTACTTC. It specifies CASSLGGVNEQYF.